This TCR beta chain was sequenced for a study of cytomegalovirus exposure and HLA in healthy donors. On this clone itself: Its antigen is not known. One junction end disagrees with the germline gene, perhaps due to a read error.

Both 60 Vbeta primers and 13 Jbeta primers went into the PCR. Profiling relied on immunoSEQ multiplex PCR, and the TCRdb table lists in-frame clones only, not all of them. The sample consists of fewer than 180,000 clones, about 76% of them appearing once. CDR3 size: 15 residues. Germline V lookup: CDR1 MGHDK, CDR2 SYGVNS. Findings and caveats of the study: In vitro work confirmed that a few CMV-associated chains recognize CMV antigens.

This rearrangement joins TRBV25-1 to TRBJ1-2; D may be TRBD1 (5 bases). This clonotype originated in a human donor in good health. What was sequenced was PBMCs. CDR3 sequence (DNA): TGTGCCAGCAGTGAATATGGAGGGACCGAGGTAGGCTACCCCTTC. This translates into CASSEYGGTEVGYPF.